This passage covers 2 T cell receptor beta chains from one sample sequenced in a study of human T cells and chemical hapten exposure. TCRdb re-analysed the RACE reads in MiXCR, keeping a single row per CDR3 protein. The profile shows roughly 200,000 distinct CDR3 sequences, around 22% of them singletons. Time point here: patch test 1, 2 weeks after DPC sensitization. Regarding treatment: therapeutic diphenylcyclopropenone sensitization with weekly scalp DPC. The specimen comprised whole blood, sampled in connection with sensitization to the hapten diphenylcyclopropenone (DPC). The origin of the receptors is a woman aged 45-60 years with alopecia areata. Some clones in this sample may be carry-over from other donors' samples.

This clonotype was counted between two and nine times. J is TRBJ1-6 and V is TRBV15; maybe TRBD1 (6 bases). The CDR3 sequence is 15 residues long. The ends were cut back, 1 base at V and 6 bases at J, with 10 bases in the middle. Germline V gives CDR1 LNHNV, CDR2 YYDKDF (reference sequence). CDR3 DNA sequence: TGTGCCACCAGCAGAGGAGAGGGGGTTAATTCACCCCTCCACTTT. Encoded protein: CATSRGEGVNSPLHF.

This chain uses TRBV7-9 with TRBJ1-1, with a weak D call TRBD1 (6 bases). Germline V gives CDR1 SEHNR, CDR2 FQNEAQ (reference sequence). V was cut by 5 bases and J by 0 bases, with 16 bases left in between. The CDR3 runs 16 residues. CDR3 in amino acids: CASSMTGQGMNTEAFF. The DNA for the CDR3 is TGTGCCAGCAGCATGACAGGACAAGGGATGAACACTGAAGCTTTCTTT.